This T cell receptor beta chain emerged from a study of shared clonotypes between healthy human individuals. Study-wide findings and caveats: The naive CD4 repertoires of a few donors were compared, and approximately 5% of clonotypes were shared. Among the subsets, naive ones generally showed larger estimated richness than memory ones.

A remark on this clone: Its antigen is still unknown.

It was CD45RO-negative cells, positively selected for CCR7, that made up naive CD8 cells, with terminally differentiated effector memory CD45RA+ cells excluded. The V end lost 2 bases, the J end lost 0 bases, and 6 bases lay between the germline ends. The germline V gene encodes CDR1 SGDLS and CDR2 YYNGEE. The CDR3 loop spans 15 amino acids. Authors' processing steps: ImmunoSEQ output held junction-only sequences without quality scores, so filtering differed. The data were produced by immunoSEQ multiplex PCR, yet TCRdb's version contains in-frame clones alone and is incomplete. V and J calls and clone size come straight from that table; D and trimming were deduced from the DNA. The sample consists of millions of clones, more than 85% of them appearing once.

Sequenced sample: naive CD8+ T cells from PBMCs. The clonotype originates from a young man in good health. Some clones in this sample may be carry-over from other donors' samples. This rearrangement joins TRBV9 to TRBJ2-6; D unclear. CDR3 residues: CASSVLGSGANVLTF. The CDR3 DNA follows: TGTGCCAGCAGCGTTCTCGGCTCTGGGGCCAACGTCCTGACTTTC.